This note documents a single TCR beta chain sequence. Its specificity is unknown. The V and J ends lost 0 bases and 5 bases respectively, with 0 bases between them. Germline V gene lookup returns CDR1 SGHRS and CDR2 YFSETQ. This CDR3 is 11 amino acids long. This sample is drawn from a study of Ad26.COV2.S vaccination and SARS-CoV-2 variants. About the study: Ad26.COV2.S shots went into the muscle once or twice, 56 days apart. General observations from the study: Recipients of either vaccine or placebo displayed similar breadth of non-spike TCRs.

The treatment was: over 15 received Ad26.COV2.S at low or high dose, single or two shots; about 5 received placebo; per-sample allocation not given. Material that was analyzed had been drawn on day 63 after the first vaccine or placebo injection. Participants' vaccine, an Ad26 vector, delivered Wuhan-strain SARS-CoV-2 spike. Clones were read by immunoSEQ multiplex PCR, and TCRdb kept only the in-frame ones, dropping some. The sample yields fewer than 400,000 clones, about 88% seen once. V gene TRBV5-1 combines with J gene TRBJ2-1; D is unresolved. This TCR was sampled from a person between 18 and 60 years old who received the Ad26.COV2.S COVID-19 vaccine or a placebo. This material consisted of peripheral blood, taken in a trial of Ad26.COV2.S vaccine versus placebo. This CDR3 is CASSLDNEQFF. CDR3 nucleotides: TGCGCCAGCAGCTTGGACAATGAGCAGTTCTTC.